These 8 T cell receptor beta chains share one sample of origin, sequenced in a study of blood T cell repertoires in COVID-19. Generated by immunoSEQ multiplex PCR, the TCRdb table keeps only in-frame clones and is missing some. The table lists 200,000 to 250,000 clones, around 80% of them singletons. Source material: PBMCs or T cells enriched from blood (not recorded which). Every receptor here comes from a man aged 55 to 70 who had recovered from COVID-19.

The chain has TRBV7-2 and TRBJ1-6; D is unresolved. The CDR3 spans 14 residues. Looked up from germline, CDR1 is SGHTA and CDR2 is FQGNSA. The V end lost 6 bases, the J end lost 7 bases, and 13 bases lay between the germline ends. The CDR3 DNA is TGTGCCAGCAGTCTCCGGGAAGTCAATTCACCCCTCCACTTT. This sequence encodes CASSLREVNSPLHF.

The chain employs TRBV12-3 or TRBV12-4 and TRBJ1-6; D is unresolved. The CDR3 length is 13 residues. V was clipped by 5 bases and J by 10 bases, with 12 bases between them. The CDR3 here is CASSAVSGSPLHF. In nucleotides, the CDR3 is TGTGCCAGCAGTGCCGTCAGCGGATCACCCCTCCACTTT.

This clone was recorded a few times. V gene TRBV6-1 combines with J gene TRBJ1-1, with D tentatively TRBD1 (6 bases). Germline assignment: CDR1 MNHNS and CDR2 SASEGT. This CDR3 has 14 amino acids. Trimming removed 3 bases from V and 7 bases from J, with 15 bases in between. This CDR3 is CASSETRTEDEAFF. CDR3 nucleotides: TGTGCCAGCAGTGAGACGAGGACAGAAGATGAAGCTTTCTTT.

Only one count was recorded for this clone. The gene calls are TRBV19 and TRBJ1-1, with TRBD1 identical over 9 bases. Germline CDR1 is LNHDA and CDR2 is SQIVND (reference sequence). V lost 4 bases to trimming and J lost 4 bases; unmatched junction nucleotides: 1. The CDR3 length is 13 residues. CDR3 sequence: CASSTTGGTEAFF. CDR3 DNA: TGTGCCAGTAGTACGACAGGGGGCACTGAAGCTTTCTTT. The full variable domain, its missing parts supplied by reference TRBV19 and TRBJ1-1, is DGGITQSPKYLFRKEGQNVTLSCEQNLNHDAMYWYRQDPGQGLRLIYYSQIVNDFQKGDIAEGYSVSREKKESFPLTVTSAQKNPTAFYLCASSTTGGTEAFFGQGTRLTVV.

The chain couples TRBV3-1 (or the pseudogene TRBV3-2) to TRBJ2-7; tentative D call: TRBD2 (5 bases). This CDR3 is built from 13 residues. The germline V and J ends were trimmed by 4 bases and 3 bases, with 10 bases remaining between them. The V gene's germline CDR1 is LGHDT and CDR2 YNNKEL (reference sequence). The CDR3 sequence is CASSPGILYEQYF. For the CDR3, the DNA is TGTGCCAGCAGCCCGGGGATCCTCTACGAGCAGTACTTC.

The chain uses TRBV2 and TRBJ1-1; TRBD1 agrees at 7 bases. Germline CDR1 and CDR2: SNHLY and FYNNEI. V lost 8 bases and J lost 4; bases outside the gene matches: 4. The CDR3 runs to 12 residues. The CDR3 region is CASSPGGTEAFF. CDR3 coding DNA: TGTGCCAGCTCCCCAGGGGGCACTGAAGCTTTCTTT.

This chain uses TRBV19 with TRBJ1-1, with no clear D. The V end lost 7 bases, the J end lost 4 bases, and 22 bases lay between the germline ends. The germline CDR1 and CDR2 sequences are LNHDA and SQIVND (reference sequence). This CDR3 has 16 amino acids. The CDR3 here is CASTPMRGQVFTEAFF. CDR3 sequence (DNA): TGTGCCAGTACCCCAATGCGCGGGCAGGTCTTCACTGAAGCTTTCTTT.

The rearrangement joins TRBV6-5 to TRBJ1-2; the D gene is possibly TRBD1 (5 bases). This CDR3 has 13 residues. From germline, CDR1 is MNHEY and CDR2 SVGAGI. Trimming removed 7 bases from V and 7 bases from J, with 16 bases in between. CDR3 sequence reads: CASTGQGQGGYTF. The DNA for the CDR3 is TGTGCCAGCACCGGACAAGGCCAGGGTGGCTACACCTTC.